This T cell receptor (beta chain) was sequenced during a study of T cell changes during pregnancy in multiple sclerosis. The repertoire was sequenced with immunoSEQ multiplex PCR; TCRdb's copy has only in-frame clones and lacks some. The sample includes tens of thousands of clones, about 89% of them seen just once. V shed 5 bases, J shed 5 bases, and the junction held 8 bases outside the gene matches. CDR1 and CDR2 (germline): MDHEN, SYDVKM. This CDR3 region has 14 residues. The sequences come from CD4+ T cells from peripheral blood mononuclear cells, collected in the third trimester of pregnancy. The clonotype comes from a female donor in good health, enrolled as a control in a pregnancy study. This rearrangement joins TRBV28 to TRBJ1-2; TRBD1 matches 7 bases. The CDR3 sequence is CASSGVQGWYGYTF. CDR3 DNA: TGTGCCAGCAGTGGGGTACAGGGGTGGTATGGCTACACCTTC.